The 5 T cell receptor beta chains reported below all come from one sample, sequenced in a study of T cells in Graves' hyperthyroidism and ophthalmopathy. There were TCR beta CDR3 regions amplified from RNA transcripts. The TCR CDR3 first-round RT-PCR relied on the HTBI primer set. From the multiplex PCR reads, TCRdb called clonotypes with MiXCR, one entry per CDR3 protein. The data hold a few hundred thousand distinct CDR3 sequences, with about a sixth observed a single time. The sample consisted of blood. All receptors derive from a young woman with Graves' hyperthyroidism.

This clonotype was counted between two and nine times. This chain joins TRBV6-4 and TRBJ1-4, with 7 bases matching TRBD1. J was trimmed by 4 bases and V by 2 bases; bases with no gene match: 4. Germline loops: CDR1 MRHNA, CDR2 SNTAGT. The CDR3 sequence is 15 residues long. CDR3 DNA: TGTGCCAGCAGTGACGGTGGGACAGATAATGAAAAACTGTTTTTT. It codes for CASSDGGTDNEKLFF.

This clonotype was counted ten times or more. Here the CDR3 reads CASSLRASFGETQYF. CDR3 DNA: TGTGCCAGCAGCCTAAGGGCGTCGTTTGGGGAGACCCAGTACTTC. V gene TRBV3-1 combines with J gene TRBJ2-5, with D hard to call. The CDR3 runs 15 residues. Germline values: CDR1 LGHDT, CDR2 YNNKEL (reference sequence). The ends were cut back, 4 bases at V and 5 bases at J, with 17 bases in the middle.

The chain links TRBV28 to TRBJ1-6; possible D gene TRBD1, 5 bases. This CDR3 has 17 amino acids. In germline, CDR1 is MDHEN, CDR2 SYDVKM. V was shortened by 3 bases and J by 7 bases, with 19 bases between the two germline ends. CDR3 in amino acids: CASSFLQERPVNSPLHF. As DNA, the CDR3 is TGTGCCAGCAGTTTCTTACAGGAAAGGCCCGTAAATTCACCCCTCCACTTT.

This clonotype was observed many times. The chain has TRBV12-3 or TRBV12-4 and TRBJ2-7; maybe TRBD2 (5 bases). Trimming cost V 6 bases and J 4 bases, with 16 bases left between them. CDR3 length: 14 amino acids. CDR3 in DNA: TGTGCCAGCAGCCGGACTGCCAACCTTTACGAGCAGTACTTC. Its translation: CASSRTANLYEQYF.

Concerning this clonotype itself: A much larger clone differs from this one at a single base, so this may be a read error. This chain joins TRBV7-9 and TRBJ1-6, with TRBD1 matching over 11 bases. The CDR3 extends over 17 amino acids. Looked up from germline, CDR1 is SEHNR and CDR2 is FQNEAQ (reference sequence). CDR3 nucleotides: TGTGCCAGCAGATTAGGACAGGGGGCAGGGTGGAATTCACCCCTCCACTTT. It is translated as CASRLGQGAGWNSPLHF. Full variable domain (outside the CDR3, taken from reference TRBV7-9 and TRBJ1-6): DTGVSQNPRHKITKRGQNVTFRCDPISEHNRLYWYRQTLGQGPEFLTYFQNEAQLEKSRLLSDRFSAERPKGSFSTLEIQRTEQGDSAMYLCASRLGQGAGWNSPLHFGNGTRLTVT.